These 24 T cell receptor beta chains came from one sample sequenced in a study of cytomegalovirus exposure and HLA in healthy donors. 13 Jbeta primers and 60 Vbeta primers were used for the PCR. Profiled with immunoSEQ multiplex PCR; TCRdb holds only in-frame clones, not every one. The repertoire table contains fewer than 40,000 clones. Material for sequencing was PBMCs. These TCRs come from a woman aged 40-49 years in good health and CMV-seropositive.

V and J are TRBV6-1 and TRBJ2-3, with 9 bases that match TRBD2. From germline, CDR1 is MNHNS and CDR2 SASEGT. The CDR3 consists of 18 residues. The V and J ends lost 2 bases and 2 bases, in that order; junction bases with no gene match: 11. The CDR3 bases are TGTGCCAGCAGTGAATCAGCGGGGGGCGGGGGTTTCACAGATACGCAGTATTTT. Translating gives CASSESAGGGGFTDTQYF.

The chain recombines TRBV5-8 with TRBJ2-2; D not resolved. Trimming removed 0 bases from V and 1 base from J, with 10 bases in between. This CDR3 has 16 residues. Germline-derived CDR1 and CDR2 are SGHTS and YDEGEE. The CDR3 DNA sequence: TGTGCCAGCAGCTTGGCTCAGACATGGAACACCGGGGAGCTGTTTTTT. Encoded protein: CASSLAQTWNTGELFF.

The V call is TRBV30, the J call TRBJ1-3; D gene ambiguous. The CDR3 extends over 15 amino acids. The germline gives CDR1 GTSNPN, CDR2 SVGIG (reference sequence). Trimming stripped 1 base from V and 0 bases from J, with 10 bases between. The CDR3 bases are TGTGCCTGGAGTGGACATTTGGGCTCTGGAAACACCATATATTTT. This encodes CAWSGHLGSGNTIYF.

The rearrangement uses TRBV7-2 and TRBJ2-1, with TRBD2 matching over 10 bases. The CDR3 spans 15 residues. Germline-derived CDR1 and CDR2 are SGHTA and FQGNSA. Trimming removed 8 bases from V and 4 bases from J; junction bases left unmatched: 8. CDR3 DNA sequence: TGTGCCAGCGGTGGACTAGCGGCCCCGTACAATGAGCAGTTCTTC. It yields the protein CASGGLAAPYNEQFF.

The chain uses TRBV5-6 and TRBJ2-3; D may be TRBD2 (5 bases). This CDR3 region has 14 residues. Between the trimmed V and J ends, which lost 2 bases and 0 bases, there was a span of 7 bases. Germline CDR1 SGHDT, CDR2 YYEEEE. The CDR3 reads CASSFGGSTDTQYF. In nucleotides, the CDR3 is TGTGCCAGCAGCTTTGGCGGGAGCACAGATACGCAGTATTTT.

This chain joins TRBV30 and TRBJ2-4; 8 bases match TRBD1. Trimming cost V 3 bases and J 16 bases; bases outside gene matches: 8. The CDR3 covers 11 residues. The germline V gene has CDR1 GTSNPN and CDR2 SVGIG (reference sequence). In DNA, the CDR3 is TGTGCCTGGAGCAAGGGACAGGTTGACTACTTC. It yields the protein CAWSKGQVDYF.

This chain joins TRBV9 and TRBJ2-1; TRBD2 agrees at 7 bases. The V segment lost 4 bases and the J segment 1 base; nucleotides outside the gene matches: 5. The CDR3 runs 15 residues. Per germline, CDR1 SGDLS and CDR2 YYNGEE. The CDR3 DNA reads as TGTGCCAGCAGCCAAAGCGGGACTTCCTACAATGAGCAGTTCTTC. This encodes CASSQSGTSYNEQFF.

This rearrangement joins TRBV29-1 to TRBJ2-7; 8 bases are shared with TRBD1. CDR1 and CDR2 from the germline V gene are SQVTM and ANQGSEA. CDR3 length: 15 residues. V was clipped by 0 bases and J by 2 bases; unmatched bases: 6. In nucleotides, the CDR3 is TGCAGCGTTGAAGACGGGACAGGACTTACCTACGAGCAGTACTTC. Amino acid sequence: CSVEDGTGLTYEQYF.

The chain employs TRBV18 and TRBJ2-1, with D possibly matching TRBD2 (7 bases). This CDR3 has 15 residues. V lost 6 bases, J lost 9 bases, and 21 bases lay in between. Looked up from germline, CDR1 is KGHSH and CDR2 is LQKENI. CDR3 sequence reads: CASSPEGGREGEQFF. CDR3 coding DNA: TGTGCCAGCTCGCCCGAGGGGGGGCGTGAGGGTGAGCAGTTCTTC.

This chain joins TRBV7-2 and TRBJ2-5, with TRBD2 identical over 11 bases. Per the germline V gene, CDR1 is SGHTA and CDR2 is FQGNSA. This CDR3 region has 19 residues. The V segment lost 5 bases and the J segment 3 bases; nucleotides outside the gene matches: 17. CDR3 loop: CASSPDPRLAGGEKETQYF. DNA for the CDR3: TGTGCCAGCAGCCCCGACCCCCGCCTAGCGGGGGGTGAGAAAGAGACCCAGTACTTC.

V and J are TRBV7-2 and TRBJ1-5; D is undetermined. The CDR3 totals 14 residues. Per the germline V gene, CDR1 is SGHTA and CDR2 is FQGNSA. With 3 bases removed from V and 0 bases from J, the gap between germline ends came to 6 bases. CDR3 coding DNA: TGTGCCAGCAGCTTCGGGGATAGCAATCAGCCCCAGCATTTT. Its translation is CASSFGDSNQPQHF.

As to this clone: Germline is not matched at one junction end, which may reflect a read error. The CDR3 loop is CASSRRAGSDNEQFF. The DNA for the CDR3 is TGTGCCAGCAGTAGGAGGGCCGGCTCCGACAATGAGCAGTTCTTC. The rearrangement joins TRBV6-6 to TRBJ2-1, with a weak D call TRBD2 (6 bases). The length of the CDR3 is 15 residues. CDR1 is MNHNY, CDR2 SVGAGI, per germline (reference sequence).

The rearrangement uses TRBV28 and TRBJ2-5, with 9 bases matching TRBD2. The CDR3 length is 12 residues. After removal of 6 bases from V and 5 bases from J, the junction contained 1 base not matched to a gene. CDR1 and CDR2 (germline): MDHEN, SYDVKM. The chain's CDR3 is CASRLAGETQYF. The CDR3, as DNA: TGTGCCAGCAGGCTAGCGGGGGAGACCCAGTACTTC.

In DNA, the CDR3 is TGTGCCAGCAGCTTAGAGGTGACGGACAGGGACTACGAGCAGTACTTC. Protein product: CASSLEVTDRDYEQYF. The chain combines TRBV7-2 with TRBJ2-7; 8 bases align to TRBD1. Germline-derived CDR1 and CDR2 are SGHTA and FQGNSA. This CDR3 comprises 16 residues. Trimming at V came to 1 base and at J to 3 bases, leaving 8 bases not matched to a gene.

This chain joins TRBV5-1 and TRBJ1-2, with D tentatively TRBD1 (5 bases). Germline V lookup: CDR1 SGHRS, CDR2 YFSETQ. The CDR3 is 15 residues long. V lost 4 bases to trimming and J lost 8 bases, with 21 bases between them. The CDR3 nucleotides read TGCGCCAGCAGCCCGGAACCGGGACTATCCACCGGCTACACCTTC. As protein: CASSPEPGLSTGYTF.

This rearrangement joins TRBV19 to TRBJ1-5; D is undetermined. Trimming cost V 3 bases and J 0 bases, with 12 bases left between them. The CDR3 extends over 16 amino acids. The germline CDR1 and CDR2 sequences are LNHDA and SQIVND (reference sequence). The CDR3 loop reads CASSIGGWDSNQPQHF. The CDR3 bases are TGTGCCAGTAGTATTGGAGGGTGGGATAGCAATCAGCCCCAGCATTTT.

The chain has TRBV5-4 and TRBJ1-1, with a weak D call TRBD1 (5 bases). CDR1 is SGHNT and CDR2 is YYREEE in the germline V gene (reference sequence). V lost 4 bases, J lost 6 bases, and 13 bases lay in between. CDR3 length: 13 residues. Written as DNA, the CDR3 is TGTGCCAGCAGCGCAGACAGTTCCCCTGAAGCTTTCTTT. It is translated as CASSADSSPEAFF.

The chain has TRBV4-2 and TRBJ2-1; 7 bases align to TRBD1. V was clipped by 1 base and J by 7 bases; unmatched bases: 19. Germline-derived CDR1 and CDR2 are LGHNA and YNFKEQ. The CDR3 spans 19 residues. CDR3 sequence (DNA): TGTGCCAGCAGCCAAGCCTCCTTTTTAGCTCAAGAGGGGGCAAATGAGCAGTTCTTC. Residues: CASSQASFLAQEGANEQFF.

The V call is TRBV6-5, the J call TRBJ2-3, with D unclear. The V end was cut by 7 bases, the J end by 6 bases, with 17 bases between. CDR1 MNHEY and CDR2 SVGAGI come from the germline V gene. The CDR3 sequence is 14 residues long. The DNA of the CDR3 is TGTGCCAGCACCTCCCGCCCCTTGGAGGATACGCAGTATTTT. Translated, it gives CASTSRPLEDTQYF.

The V call is TRBV19, the J call TRBJ1-4; 7 nucleotides line up with TRBD1. This CDR3 has 15 amino acids. Germline trimming cut 6 bases from V and 7 bases from J; bases unmatched to any gene: 11. CDR1 LNHDA and CDR2 SQIVND come from the germline V gene (reference sequence). The CDR3 DNA follows: TGTGCCAGTAGCAACCGGGGACAGATGGCTGAAAAACTGTTTTTT. Translating gives CASSNRGQMAEKLFF.

The chain has TRBV14 and TRBJ2-1; D call uncertain. Deletions cut 4 bases from V and 7 bases from J, with 14 bases between. CDR3 length: 14 residues. Germline CDR1 reads SGHDN; CDR2 reads FVKESK. The CDR3 region is CASSLRVSGNEQFF. CDR3 nucleotide sequence: TGTGCCAGCAGCCTCCGGGTCTCCGGGAATGAGCAGTTCTTC.

The chain combines TRBV4-3 with TRBJ2-6; a weak D match, TRBD1 (6 bases). The CDR3 consists of 15 residues. Trimming took 4 bases from V and 1 from J, leaving 8 bases between them. Germline V lookup: CDR1 LGHNA, CDR2 YSLEER. The CDR3 region is CASSRGQSGANVLTF. The CDR3 DNA reads as TGCGCCAGCAGCCGAGGACAGTCTGGGGCCAACGTCCTGACTTTC.

The genes are TRBV6-6 and TRBJ2-7, with a weak D call TRBD2 (5 bases). This CDR3 region has 14 residues. Trimming removed 3 bases at V and 0 bases at J, with 9 bases between. Germline values: CDR1 MNHNY, CDR2 SVGAGI (reference sequence). CDR3 DNA sequence: TGTGCCAGCAGTTATAGTGGGAGCTCCTACGAGCAGTACTTC. It encodes CASSYSGSSYEQYF.

CDR3 sequence (DNA): TGTGCCTCTCGGTCTAGCTATACCGGGGAGCTGTTTTTT. Translation gives CASRSSYTGELFF. The chain joins TRBV7-9 to TRBJ2-2, with D possibly matching TRBD2 (5 bases). Germline CDR1 and CDR2: SEHNR and FQNEAQ (reference sequence). CDR3 length equals 13 residues. The V gene lost 11 bases and the J gene lost 5 bases, with 15 bases spanning the gap. Full variable domain (rest looked up from reference TRBV7-9 and TRBJ2-2): DTGVSQNPRHKITKRGQNVTFRCDPISEHNRLYWYRQTLGQGPEFLTYFQNEAQLEKSRLLSDRFSAERPKGSFSTLEIQRTEQGDSAMYLCASRSSYTGELFFGEGSRLTVL.